This T cell receptor beta chain was identified during a study of CD8+ T cells in alopecia areata. Once RNA had been extracted, it was reverse transcribed into cDNA to act as the sequencing template. Some clones are missing from TCRdb's copy, which holds only in-frame ones; the method was immunoSEQ multiplex PCR. This repertoire shows 150,000 to 200,000 clones, 50% to 60% found once; its top ten account for 14% to 15%. Per the germline V gene, CDR1 is LGHNA and CDR2 is YNFKEQ. The CDR3 totals 15 residues. Trimming stripped 2 bases from V and 2 bases from J, with 12 bases between. This clone came up a few times.

The sequences come from CD4+ T cells sorted from blood, collected at week 0. The receptor was isolated from a human donor with alopecia areata. The chain recombines TRBV4-2 with TRBJ2-5, with no clear D. The DNA of the CDR3 is TGTGCCAGCAGCCAAATCGTAGCCGGACAAGAGACCCAGTACTTC. This codes for CASSQIVAGQETQYF.